Listed below are T cell receptor beta chains from one sample, sequenced in a study of shared clonotypes between healthy human individuals. Using immunoSEQ multiplex PCR, the repertoire was profiled, and TCRdb retains in-frame clones only, with some absent. The sample records approximately 600,000 clones, approximately 95% being singletons. The sequencing input was naive CD8+ T cells sorted from blood. The receptor source for this set is a woman in her twenties or thirties in good health. The CDR3 runs from the conserved cysteine through the conserved F or W. The order of the fields is D gene, CDR3 length, clone size, J gene, V gene, CDR3 protein, CDR3 DNA. The D gene is left open where the match is weak. Not every row has a clone size; where given, it reads once, few, many or a size class.

D gene: TRBD2; CDR3 length: 15; clone size: NA; J gene: TRBJ2-1; V gene: TRBV5-6; CDR3 protein: CASSLKLAGGYEQFF; CDR3 DNA: TGTGCCAGCAGCTTAAAACTAGCGGGAGGATATGAGCAGTTCTTC
D gene: NA; CDR3 length: 14; clone size: NA; J gene: TRBJ2-7; V gene: TRBV5-1; CDR3 protein: CASSFSRDSYEQYF; CDR3 DNA: TGCGCCAGCAGCTTCAGCAGAGACTCCTACGAGCAGTACTTC
D gene: NA; CDR3 length: 12; clone size: once; J gene: TRBJ2-7; V gene: TRBV16; CDR3 protein: CASSQDLGEQYF; CDR3 DNA: TGTGCCAGCAGCCAAGATCTGGGCGAGCAGTACTTC
D gene: TRBD2; CDR3 length: 17; clone size: NA; J gene: TRBJ2-1; V gene: TRBV15; CDR3 protein: CATSRLLAGGEYNEQFF; CDR3 DNA: TGTGCCACCAGCAGGCTCCTAGCGGGAGGGGAGTACAATGAGCAGTTCTTC
D gene: NA; CDR3 length: 15; clone size: NA; J gene: TRBJ2-7; V gene: TRBV6-5; CDR3 protein: CASSYSRSRDYEQYF; CDR3 DNA: TGTGCCAGCAGTTACTCTCGTAGCAGGGACTACGAGCAGTACTTC
D gene: NA; CDR3 length: 14; clone size: NA; J gene: TRBJ2-5; V gene: TRBV10-3; CDR3 protein: CAISAGWERETQYF; CDR3 DNA: TGTGCCATCAGTGCCGGGTGGGAGAGGGAGACCCAGTACTTC
D gene: NA; CDR3 length: 17; clone size: once; J gene: TRBJ2-7; V gene: TRBV27; CDR3 protein: CASSLSLGQGTTYEQYF; CDR3 DNA: TGTGCCAGCAGTTTATCGCTCGGGCAGGGGACGACCTACGAGCAGTACTTC
D gene: TRBD2; CDR3 length: 17; clone size: NA; J gene: TRBJ2-1; V gene: TRBV29-1; CDR3 protein: CSVEGVTSGGAYNEQFF; CDR3 DNA: TGCAGCGTTGAAGGGGTAACTAGCGGAGGGGCCTACAATGAGCAGTTCTTC
D gene: NA; CDR3 length: 13; clone size: once; J gene: TRBJ2-2; V gene: TRBV4-1; CDR3 protein: CASSHPRAGELFF; CDR3 DNA: TGCGCCAGCAGCCACCCGAGGGCCGGGGAGCTGTTTTTT
D gene: NA; CDR3 length: 15; clone size: NA; J gene: TRBJ1-5; V gene: TRBV19; CDR3 protein: CASSIESAGNQPQHF; CDR3 DNA: TGTGCCAGTAGTATAGAAAGTGCAGGTAATCAGCCCCAGCATTTT
D gene: NA; CDR3 length: 16; clone size: NA; J gene: TRBJ2-7; V gene: TRBV10-3; CDR3 protein: CAISESKRMTSYEQYF; CDR3 DNA: TGTGCCATCAGTGAGTCGAAGCGGATGACCTCCTACGAGCAGTACTTC
D gene: NA; CDR3 length: 14; clone size: NA; J gene: TRBJ1-5; V gene: TRBV9; CDR3 protein: CASSVDGGDQPQHF; CDR3 DNA: TGTGCCAGCAGCGTAGATGGGGGAGACCAGCCCCAGCATTTT
D gene: NA; CDR3 length: 12; clone size: NA; J gene: TRBJ1-1; V gene: TRBV5-6; CDR3 protein: CASSITGTEAFF; CDR3 DNA: TGTGCCAGCAGCATTACAGGGACTGAAGCTTTCTTT
D gene: TRBD1; CDR3 length: 15; clone size: NA; J gene: TRBJ1-5; V gene: TRBV19; CDR3 protein: CASSGTGGSNQPQHF; CDR3 DNA: TGTGCCAGTAGTGGTACAGGGGGCTCGAATCAGCCCCAGCATTTT
D gene: NA; CDR3 length: 12; clone size: NA; J gene: TRBJ1-1; V gene: TRBV7-7; CDR3 protein: CASSLLGTEAFF; CDR3 DNA: TGTGCCAGCAGCCTACTGGGCACTGAAGCTTTCTTT
D gene: NA; CDR3 length: 15; clone size: NA; J gene: TRBJ1-4; V gene: TRBV6-6; CDR3 protein: CASSYLQAAFEKLFF; CDR3 DNA: TGTGCCAGCAGTTACTTACAGGCCGCGTTCGAAAAACTGTTTTTT
D gene: NA; CDR3 length: 12; clone size: NA; J gene: TRBJ2-1; V gene: TRBV6-5; CDR3 protein: CAVWGLPNEQFF; CDR3 DNA: TGTGCCGTATGGGGTCTGCCCAATGAGCAGTTCTTC
D gene: TRBD2; CDR3 length: 14; clone size: NA; J gene: TRBJ2-1; V gene: TRBV7-8; CDR3 protein: CASSTGLAVNEQFF; CDR3 DNA: TGTGCCAGCAGCACGGGACTAGCGGTAAATGAGCAGTTCTTC
D gene: NA; CDR3 length: 13; clone size: NA; J gene: TRBJ2-7; V gene: TRBV27; CDR3 protein: CASSLSPMRGEYF; CDR3 DNA: TGTGCCAGCAGTTTATCGCCAATGCGGGGAGAGTACTTC
D gene: NA; CDR3 length: 15; clone size: NA; J gene: TRBJ2-7; V gene: TRBV2; CDR3 protein: CASSEGVYGIYEQYF; CDR3 DNA: TGTGCCAGCAGTGAGGGGGTTTACGGGATCTACGAGCAGTACTTC
D gene: NA; CDR3 length: 11; clone size: NA; J gene: TRBJ2-4; V gene: TRBV30; CDR3 protein: CAWETVNIQYF; CDR3 DNA: TGTGCCTGGGAGACAGTAAACATTCAGTACTTC
D gene: NA; CDR3 length: 12; clone size: NA; J gene: TRBJ2-2; V gene: TRBV27; CDR3 protein: CASSLLSGELFF; CDR3 DNA: TGTGCCAGCAGTTTATTATCCGGGGAGCTGTTTTTT
D gene: TRBD2; CDR3 length: 15; clone size: NA; J gene: TRBJ2-7; V gene: TRBV7-9; CDR3 protein: CASSRTSGRSYEQYF; CDR3 DNA: TGTGCCAGCAGCAGGACTAGCGGGAGATCCTACGAGCAGTACTTC
D gene: NA; CDR3 length: 14; clone size: NA; J gene: TRBJ1-3; V gene: TRBV5-4; CDR3 protein: CASSLAGTGNTIYF; CDR3 DNA: TGTGCCAGCAGCTTGGCGGGAACTGGAAACACCATATATTTT
D gene: TRBD1; CDR3 length: 16; clone size: NA; J gene: TRBJ1-5; V gene: TRBV2; CDR3 protein: CASSGQGLPSNQPQHF; CDR3 DNA: TGTGCCAGCAGCGGACAGGGCCTACCTAGCAATCAGCCCCAGCATTTT
D gene: NA; CDR3 length: 14; clone size: once; J gene: TRBJ1-1; V gene: TRBV2; CDR3 protein: CASSEGQGYVEAFF; CDR3 DNA: TGTGCCAGCAGTGAAGGGCAGGGATATGTTGAAGCTTTCTTT
D gene: NA; CDR3 length: 10; clone size: NA; J gene: TRBJ2-1; V gene: TRBV7-9; CDR3 protein: CASSHTEAFF; CDR3 DNA: TGTGCCAGCAGCCATACAGAAGCGTTCTTC
D gene: TRBD1; CDR3 length: 15; clone size: NA; J gene: TRBJ1-1; V gene: TRBV5-1; CDR3 protein: CASSLEQGWGTEAFF; CDR3 DNA: TGCGCCAGCAGCTTGGAACAGGGGTGGGGAACTGAAGCTTTCTTT
D gene: NA; CDR3 length: 15; clone size: NA; J gene: TRBJ2-7; V gene: TRBV19; CDR3 protein: CASSISVASLTGQYF; CDR3 DNA: TGTGCCAGTAGTATATCAGTAGCGTCGTTGACCGGGCAGTACTTC
D gene: TRBD2; CDR3 length: 15; clone size: NA; J gene: TRBJ2-7; V gene: TRBV27; CDR3 protein: CASSLMGLAYYEQYF; CDR3 DNA: TGTGCCAGCAGTTTAATGGGACTAGCGTATTACGAGCAGTACTTC
D gene: NA; CDR3 length: 15; clone size: NA; J gene: TRBJ2-7; V gene: TRBV5-4; CDR3 protein: CASSPPGSGPYEQYF; CDR3 DNA: TGTGCCAGCAGCCCGCCGGGATCAGGACCCTACGAGCAGTACTTC
D gene: NA; CDR3 length: 14; clone size: NA; J gene: TRBJ2-7; V gene: TRBV28; CDR3 protein: CASSLRGRTYEQYF; CDR3 DNA: TGTGCCAGCAGTTTAAGGGGACGGACCTACGAGCAGTACTTC
D gene: TRBD2; CDR3 length: 16; clone size: NA; J gene: TRBJ2-2; V gene: TRBV4-2; CDR3 protein: CASSQASGRYTGELFF; CDR3 DNA: TGTGCCAGCAGCCAAGCTAGCGGGAGGTACACCGGGGAGCTGTTTTTT
D gene: TRBD2; CDR3 length: 15; clone size: NA; J gene: TRBJ2-3; V gene: TRBV9; CDR3 protein: CASSDPLAGRHTQYF; CDR3 DNA: TGTGCCAGCAGCGACCCACTAGCGGGACGCCATACGCAGTATTTT
D gene: NA; CDR3 length: 16; clone size: NA; J gene: TRBJ2-1; V gene: TRBV21-1; CDR3 protein: CASSKRTGSPHNEQFF; CDR3 DNA: TGTGCCAGCAGCAAACGAACGGGGAGCCCCCACAATGAGCAGTTCTTC